The 26 T cell receptor beta chains in this list originate from one sample, sequenced in a study of blood T cells in healthy people across ages. Next came a second PCR, run for about 7 to 12 cycles, which used a sample-barcoded 5' primer along with a J-beta primer mix. TCRdb re-called the 5' RACE reads through MiXCR, storing one row per CDR3 protein. The table has about 400,000 distinct CDR3 sequences, roughly half seen once; the top ten hold around 49%. The sample was blood. These receptors came from a man aged 60-69 years in good health.

The chain recombines TRBV30 with TRBJ2-4, with D possibly being TRBD2 (6 bases). V lost 6 bases and J 0 bases, leaving 15 bases between the germline ends. This CDR3 has 15 amino acids. Germline CDR1 and CDR2: GTSNPN and SVGIG (reference sequence). CDR3 region: CACEGGGRAKNIQYF. CDR3 DNA: TGTGCCTGCGAAGGAGGAGGGAGAGCCAAAAACATTCAGTACTTC.

The chain uses TRBV20-1 and TRBJ1-2, with TRBD1 matching over 7 bases. Germline CDR1 is DFQATT and CDR2 is SNEGSKA (reference sequence). This CDR3 is built from 15 residues. The V gene end was trimmed by 7 bases and the J gene end by 5 bases; junction bases not matched to a gene: 16. The CDR3 is CSVSSSKTGRYGYTF. The CDR3 DNA follows: TGCAGTGTTAGTTCTTCGAAGACAGGGAGATATGGCTACACCTTC.

This clonotype has only one observation. The V call is TRBV5-4, the J call TRBJ2-3; the match to TRBD2 covers 9 bases. The CDR3 is made up of 15 amino acids. J gave up 6 bases and V 6 bases, and 11 bases lay outside the gene matches. The germline gives CDR1 SGHNT, CDR2 YYREEE (reference sequence). This chain's CDR3 is CASTVSGLASDTQYF. CDR3 DNA sequence: TGTGCCAGCACCGTATCGGGACTAGCATCCGATACGCAGTATTTT.

The CDR3 sequence: CATERGPTDTQYF. The CDR3 DNA reads TGTGCCACGGAGCGGGGGCCCACAGATACGCAGTATTTT. J is TRBJ2-3 and V is TRBV28; TRBD2 matches at 8 bases. The trim removed 10 bases at V and 2 bases at J, leaving 5 bases unmatched. This CDR3 region has 13 residues. Germline CDR1 reads MDHEN; CDR2 reads SYDVKM.

The chain links TRBV20-1 to TRBJ2-1, with D unclear. The length of the CDR3 is 15 residues. V was pared by 1 base and J by 2 bases, with 12 bases between. Germline V lookup: CDR1 DFQATT, CDR2 SNEGSKA (reference sequence). The CDR3 DNA sequence: TGCAGTGCTAGAGGGGGTCATTGGACCTACAATGAGCAGTTCTTC. Encoded protein: CSARGGHWTYNEQFF.

V and J are TRBV28 and TRBJ2-5, with D possibly being TRBD2 (6 bases). The J call may not be correct, given that the DNA end is closer to TRBJ2-7. Germline CDR1 and CDR2: MDHEN and SYDVKM. This CDR3 region has 16 residues. CDR3 region: CASSSGTPIGRNEQYF. CDR3 DNA sequence: TGTGCCAGCAGTTCCGGGACTCCCATCGGTAGGAACGAGCAGTACTTC.

V gene TRBV4-1 combines with J gene TRBJ1-2; tentatively, D is TRBD1 (5 bases). This CDR3 spans 13 amino acids. V dropped 1 base and J dropped 8 bases, with 11 bases sitting between them. The germline gives CDR1 MGHRA, CDR2 YSYEKL. The CDR3 loop is CASSQVGGSGYTF. DNA of the CDR3: TGCGCCAGCAGCCAAGTGGGGGGGAGCGGCTACACCTTC.

The V call is TRBV7-9, the J call TRBJ1-4, with 9 bases lining up with TRBD1. Trimming cost V 5 bases and J 6 bases; bases outside gene matches: 4. This CDR3 has 14 amino acids. CDR1 is SEHNR, CDR2 FQNEAQ, per germline (reference sequence). Here the CDR3 DNA reads TGTGCCAGCAGCGCCCGGGACAGGGATGAAAAACTGTTTTTT. This encodes CASSARDRDEKLFF. The entire variable domain, with the rest obtained from reference TRBV7-9 and TRBJ1-4, is as follows: DTGVSQNPRHKITKRGQNVTFRCDPISEHNRLYWYRQTLGQGPEFLTYFQNEAQLEKSRLLSDRFSAERPKGSFSTLEIQRTEQGDSAMYLCASSARDRDEKLFFGSGTQLSVL.

The chain recombines TRBV5-1 with TRBJ2-5; tentatively, D is TRBD1 (6 bases). The CDR3 runs to 15 residues. Germline V lookup: CDR1 SGHRS, CDR2 YFSETQ. Deletions cut 1 base from V and 1 base from J, with 11 bases between. The CDR3 nucleotides are TGCGCCAGCAGCTTGTCCGGGACAACCCAAGAGACCCAGTACTTC. Its protein product is CASSLSGTTQETQYF.

To note about this clonotype: The junction shows a germline mismatch at one end, possibly a read error. This chain joins TRBV7-7 and TRBJ2-7, with TRBD2 identical over 7 bases. There are 14 residues in the CDR3. Germline V CDR1 and CDR2: SSHAT, FNYEAQ (reference sequence). This chain's CDR3 is CASSLGSGDYEQYF. CDR3 DNA sequence: TGTGCTAGCAGCTTAGGGAGCGGGGACTACGAGCAGTACTTC.

This sequence joins TRBV12-3 or TRBV12-4 and TRBJ2-2; 9 positions match TRBD1. Unmatched junction bases numbered 5, after V lost 5 bases and J lost 7 bases. CDR3 length: 14 amino acids. Here the CDR3 reads CASSGQGQNGELFF. As DNA, the CDR3 is TGTGCCAGCAGTGGACAGGGGCAAAACGGGGAGCTGTTTTTT.

This clonotype occurred a few times. This chain connects TRBV4-2 to TRBJ1-2, with a tentative D call TRBD1 (6 bases). Deletions cut 0 bases from V and 1 base from J, with 12 bases between. CDR3 length equals 16 residues. Per germline, CDR1 LGHNA and CDR2 YNFKEQ. CDR3 residues: CASSQEQGGDNYGYTF. DNA of the CDR3: TGTGCCAGCAGCCAAGAACAGGGAGGAGATAACTATGGCTACACCTTC.

V usage is TRBV20-1 and J usage is TRBJ2-2, with 8 bases fitting TRBD2. Germline V gene sequence: CDR1 DFQATT, CDR2 SNEGSKA (reference sequence). The V gene end was trimmed by 4 bases and the J gene end by 4 bases; junction bases not matched to a gene: 5. The CDR3 extends over 14 amino acids. CDR3 nucleotides: TGCAGTGCTACCAGCGGGGGATCCACCGGGGAGCTGTTTTTT. Protein: CSATSGGSTGELFF.

This clonotype was seen a handful of times. The J gene is TRBJ1-2, the V gene TRBV28, with TRBD1 identical over 9 bases. Germline V lookup: CDR1 MDHEN, CDR2 SYDVKM. The CDR3 is 13 residues long. With 6 bases clipped from V and 8 bases from J, the junction kept 7 bases outside the gene matches. The CDR3 region is CASRGDRVRGYTF. The CDR3 DNA is TGTGCCAGCAGGGGGGACAGGGTACGGGGCTACACCTTC.

CDR3 amino acids: CASSLKADGGYGYTF. Written as DNA, the CDR3 is TGTGCCAGCAGCTTAAAAGCCGACGGGGGCTATGGCTACACCTTC. The chain uses TRBV7-2 and TRBJ1-2; TRBD1 might be the D (5 bases). Germline V CDR1 and CDR2: SGHTA, FQGNSA. The V end was cut by 2 bases, the J end by 4 bases, with 14 bases between. The CDR3 has 15 amino acids. Full variable domain (outside the CDR3, taken from reference TRBV7-2 and TRBJ1-2): GAGVSQSPSNKVTEKGKDVELRCDPISGHTALYWYRQSLGQGLEFLIYFQGNSAPDKSGLPSDRFSAERTGGSVSTLTIQRTQQEDSAVYLCASSLKADGGYGYTFGSGTRLTVV.

This clonotype turned up a few times. V and J are TRBV7-2 and TRBJ2-5, with TRBD1 as a possible D gene (6 bases). Germline V gives CDR1 SGHTA, CDR2 FQGNSA. The V end lost 2 bases, the J end lost 5 bases, and 12 bases lay between the germline ends. The CDR3 runs to 14 residues. The CDR3 protein is CASSLWGRDETQYF. The DNA for the CDR3 is TGTGCCAGCAGCTTATGGGGGCGCGATGAGACCCAGTACTTC. Using reference TRBV7-2 and TRBJ2-5 for the parts outside the CDR3, the full variable domain is GAGVSQSPSNKVTEKGKDVELRCDPISGHTALYWYRQSLGQGLEFLIYFQGNSAPDKSGLPSDRFSAERTGGSVSTLTIQRTQQEDSAVYLCASSLWGRDETQYFGPGTRLLVL.

The count of this clonotype is one. The CDR3 sequence is CASSDSGKRGYTF. In DNA, the CDR3 is TGTGCCAGCAGTGACTCGGGGAAAAGGGGCTACACCTTC. The rearrangement links TRBV6-4 to TRBJ1-2; D is undetermined. The CDR3 length is 13 residues. Trimming shortened V by 0 bases and J by 8 bases, and 10 bases separated the two germline ends. Germline V gene data show CDR1 as MRHNA and CDR2 as SNTAGT.

Note on this clonotype: It may be a read error: a sequence one base away is much more abundant. The gene calls are TRBV11-2 and TRBJ2-5, with 8 bases matching TRBD1. The trim removed 5 bases at V and 5 bases at J, leaving 10 bases unmatched. Per the germline V gene, CDR1 is SGHAT and CDR2 is FQNNGV. The CDR3 is 15 residues long. The CDR3 spells CASSHDRGGLETQYF. The CDR3 coding sequence is TGTGCCAGCAGCCACGACAGGGGTGGCCTGGAGACCCAGTACTTC.

This chain links TRBV5-1 with TRBJ2-7; D may be TRBD2 (7 bases). The CDR3 contains 14 residues. Looked up from germline, CDR1 is SGHRS and CDR2 is YFSETQ. Trimming removed 0 bases at V and 5 bases at J, with 12 bases between. The CDR3 here is CASSLDSGGDEQYF. The CDR3 bases are TGCGCCAGCAGCTTGGACTCGGGGGGCGACGAGCAGTACTTC.

V and J are TRBV5-1 and TRBJ2-7, with 7 nucleotides matching TRBD2. This CDR3 has 15 amino acids. V shed 4 bases, J shed 7 bases, and the junction held 14 bases outside the gene matches. Germline CDR1 reads SGHRS; CDR2 reads YFSETQ. In DNA form, the CDR3 reads TGCGCCAGCAGCCCGACTAGCCGGGGATACAATGAGCAGTACTTC. The encoded protein is CASSPTSRGYNEQYF.

J is TRBJ1-5 and V is TRBV7-6; 9 bases match TRBD1. Germline CDR1 and CDR2: SGHVS and FNYEAQ. The J segment lost 5 bases and the V segment lost 5 bases, leaving 13 bases of the junction unmatched. The CDR3 consists of 17 residues. The CDR3 is CASSPQIPTGGDQPQHF. DNA of the CDR3: TGTGCCAGCAGCCCCCAGATTCCGACAGGGGGAGATCAGCCCCAGCATTTT. The whole variable domain, remainder taken from reference TRBV7-6 and TRBJ1-5, is GAGVSQSPRYKVTKRGQDVALRCDPISGHVSLYWYRQALGQGPEFLTYFNYEAQQDKSGLPNDRFSAERPEGSISTLTIQRTEQRDSAMYRCASSPQIPTGGDQPQHFGDGTRLSIL.

This clonotype was counted a few times. This chain joins TRBV28 and TRBJ2-1; 7 positions agree with TRBD2. The trim removed 7 bases at V and 6 bases at J, leaving 9 bases unmatched. Germline CDR1 and CDR2: MDHEN and SYDVKM. The CDR3 sequence is 14 residues long. The CDR3 region is CASIPPGGSNEQFF. Here the CDR3 DNA reads TGTGCCAGCATTCCCCCCGGCGGGAGCAATGAGCAGTTCTTC.

Details on this clonotype: A much larger clone lies one base from this, so it may be a read error. This chain uses TRBV20-1 with TRBJ2-7, with D unclear. This CDR3 has 12 residues. Germline V gene sequence: CDR1 DFQATT, CDR2 SNEGSKA (reference sequence). The CDR3 is CRARVGIDEQYF. CDR3 nucleotides: TGCAGGGCTAGAGTTGGGATAGACGAGCAGTACTTC.

The V call is TRBV20-1, the J call TRBJ1-6; possibly TRBD1 for D (5 bases). V was cut by 6 bases and J by 7 bases, with 10 bases left in between. The CDR3 contains 12 residues. Germline CDR1 reads DFQATT; CDR2 reads SNEGSKA (reference sequence). The CDR3, as DNA: TGCAGTGCCTCACAGGCAAATTCACCCCTCCACTTT. It yields the protein CSASQANSPLHF.

This chain joins TRBV20-1 and TRBJ2-1; 7 bases map to TRBD1. Per germline, CDR1 DFQATT and CDR2 SNEGSKA (reference sequence). V lost 3 bases to trimming and J lost 7 bases; unmatched junction nucleotides: 6. The CDR3 loop spans 13 amino acids. The DNA of the CDR3 is TGCAGTGCTAGCCTCACAGGGGAAAATGAGCAGTTCTTC. It is translated as CSASLTGENEQFF.

This clonotype appeared a few times. The chain combines TRBV29-1 with TRBJ2-5, with D perhaps matching TRBD1 (5 bases). Trimming removed 6 bases at V and 7 bases at J, with 21 bases between. Germline V gene lookup returns CDR1 SQVTM and CDR2 ANQGSEA. The CDR3 has 14 amino acids. DNA of the CDR3: TGCAGCGTCGCCTCTAGGGGCGCGAGTGGGACCCAGTACTTC. It yields the protein CSVASRGASGTQYF.